Listed below are T cell receptor beta chains from one sample, sequenced in a study of human T cells and chemical hapten exposure. In TCRdb, the RACE reads were re-called with MiXCR into one record per CDR3 protein. The sample records under 150,000 distinct CDR3 sequences, around 10% being singletons. The sequencing used whole blood, collected in connection with sensitization to the hapten diphenylcyclopropenone (DPC). These receptors originate from a woman aged 50 to 65 with alopecia areata. Some clones in this sample may be carry-over from other donors' samples. The CDR3 runs from the conserved cysteine through the conserved F or W. A D gene is named only where the DNA matches it firmly. Part of the rows lack a size; the others show once, few, many or a class for expanded clones.

d_gene | j_gene | v_gene | abundance | CDR3aa | CDR3nt
TRBD2 | TRBJ2-1 | TRBV3-1 | NA | CASSVAPSGDEQFF | TGTGCCAGCAGCGTAGCGCCCAGCGGGGATGAGCAGTTCTTC
NA | TRBJ2-5 | TRBV28 | few | CASAQETQYF | TGTGCCAGCGCGCAAGAGACCCAGTACTTC
NA | TRBJ2-3 | TRBV29-1 | few | CSVVSSGTDTQYF | TGCAGCGTTGTATCGAGCGGCACAGATACGCAGTATTTT
NA | TRBJ2-7 | TRBV20-1 | NA | CSARERSSYEQYF | TGCAGTGCTAGAGAACGAAGCTCCTACGAGCAGTACTTC
NA | TRBJ2-7 | TRBV7-2 | many | CASSLSVYEQYF | TGTGCCAGCAGCCTAAGCGTCTACGAGCAGTACTTC
TRBD1 | TRBJ1-1 | TRBV4-3 | few | CASSQEEGDRGRTFF | TGCGCCAGCAGCCAAGAGGAGGGGGACAGGGGTCGGACTTTCTTT
TRBD2 | TRBJ2-2 | TRBV29-1 | few | CSVTLPSGSLDGELFF | TGCAGCGTGACATTGCCAAGCGGGAGTCTGGACGGGGAGCTGTTTTTT
NA | TRBJ1-1 | TRBV6-5 | NA | CASILRGEAFF | TGTGCCAGCATTTTAAGGGGTGAAGCTTTCTTT
NA | TRBJ2-2 | TRBV29-1 | NA | CSVEQGPELFF | TGCAGCGTTGAACAGGGTCCGGAGCTGTTTTTT
NA | TRBJ2-1 | TRBV11-3 | NA | CASSLGGGNNEQFF | TGTGCCAGCAGCTTAGGAGGAGGGAACAATGAGCAGTTCTTC
NA | TRBJ2-5 | TRBV7-9 | many | CASSLQGLETQYF | TGTGCCAGCAGCTTACAAGGGTTGGAGACCCAGTACTTC
NA | TRBJ2-7 | TRBV5-4 | few | CASSSARGTYEQYF | TGTGCCAGCAGCTCAGCTCGGGGGACCTACGAGCAGTACTTC
TRBD1 | TRBJ1-2 | TRBV29-1 | few | CSVGGQGYGYTF | TGCAGCGTTGGGGGACAGGGCTATGGCTACACCTTC
NA | TRBJ1-2 | TRBV9 | few | CASSPRRAGGYTF | TGTGCCAGCAGCCCCCGCAGGGCCGGGGGCTACACCTTC
NA | TRBJ1-2 | TRBV20-1 | few | CSAYRDSGYTF | TGCAGTGCTTACCGAGATTCTGGCTACACCTTC
TRBD2 | TRBJ2-3 | TRBV7-2 | NA | CASSFYSVVAGGVDTQYF | TGTGCCAGCAGCTTCTACAGCGTGGTAGCGGGAGGAGTAGATACGCAGTATTTT
NA | TRBJ1-1 | TRBV29-1 | NA | CSVVRAQGGTEAFF | TGCAGCGTTGTAAGGGCACAGGGTGGCACTGAAGCTTTCTTT
NA | TRBJ1-3 | TRBV2 | NA | CASRALNSGNTIYF | TGTGCCAGCAGGGCACTGAACTCTGGAAACACCATATATTTT
TRBD1 | TRBJ2-7 | TRBV28 | many | CASSFKPGQGTYEQYF | TGTGCCAGCAGTTTCAAGCCGGGACAGGGGACCTACGAGCAGTACTTC
NA | TRBJ2-5 | TRBV18 | NA | CASSPPGDLQETQYF | TGTGCCAGCTCACCACCAGGCGACTTACAAGAGACCCAGTACTTC
NA | TRBJ1-1 | TRBV29-1 | NA | CSVEGPGRTEAFF | TGCAGCGTTGAAGGCCCTGGGAGGACCGAAGCTTTCTTT
NA | TRBJ2-1 | TRBV6-1 | NA | CASVYRDTNEQFF | TGTGCCAGTGTATACCGGGACACGAATGAGCAGTTCTTC
NA | TRBJ1-1 | TRBV4-2 | many | CASSNLFRVPPEAFF | TGTGCCAGCAGCAATCTCTTCAGGGTACCCCCTGAAGCTTTCTTT
TRBD2 | TRBJ2-1 | TRBV7-9 | many | CASSSPQREPYNEQFF | TGTGCCAGCAGCTCCCCCCAGCGGGAGCCGTACAATGAGCAGTTCTTC
TRBD1 | TRBJ2-1 | TRBV28 | many | CASSPWDGTGVKNEQFF | TGTGCCAGCAGCCCTTGGGATGGGACAGGGGTCAAAAATGAGCAGTTCTTC
NA | TRBJ2-3 | TRBV9 | many | CASSGDADTQYF | TGTGCCAGCAGCGGGGATGCAGATACGCAGTATTTT
TRBD2 | TRBJ2-7 | TRBV7-9 | few | CASSLVSGSSYEQYF | TGTGCCAGCAGCTTAGTAAGCGGGAGCTCCTACGAGCAGTACTTC
TRBD1 | TRBJ1-1 | TRBV29-1 | many | CSATGTDEAFF | TGCAGCGCGACAGGGACGGATGAAGCTTTCTTT
TRBD1 | TRBJ2-1 | TRBV10-3 | few | CAISGYNRGDDQFF | TGTGCCATCAGTGGGTACAACAGGGGAGATGATCAGTTCTTC
TRBD1 | TRBJ1-5 | TRBV6-6 | NA | CASSNRQGYQPQHF | TGTGCCAGCAGTAACAGACAGGGCTATCAGCCCCAGCATTTT
NA | TRBJ1-5 | TRBV20-1 | NA | CSASSMGAGSNQPQHF | TGCAGTGCATCAAGTATGGGGGCGGGAAGCAATCAGCCCCAGCATTTT
TRBD1 | TRBJ1-5 | TRBV7-9 | few | CASSSTGGSNQPQHF | TGTGCCAGCAGCTCCACAGGGGGTTCCAATCAGCCCCAGCATTTT
TRBD1 | TRBJ2-7 | TRBV27 | NA | CASSPTGTGLVHEQYF | TGTGCCAGCAGCCCAACCGGGACAGGGTTAGTCCACGAGCAGTACTTC
NA | TRBJ1-4 | TRBV5-6 | many | CASSPNSVPNEKLFF | TGTGCCAGCAGCCCGAACTCGGTTCCTAATGAAAAACTGTTTTTT
NA | TRBJ2-7 | TRBV5-1 | few | CASTHTGIGSYEQYF | TGCGCCAGCACCCATACAGGGATCGGCTCCTACGAGCAGTACTTC
TRBD2 | TRBJ2-1 | TRBV24-1 | NA | CATSDPTGLAGIQQFF | TGTGCCACCAGTGATCCAACGGGACTAGCGGGGATACAGCAGTTCTTC